This entry concerns a single TCR beta chain. The sample originates from a study of response to subunit inactivated influenza vaccine. TCRdb recomputed calls from the RT-PCR reads with MiXCR, one row per CDR3 protein. The sample includes approximately 310,000 distinct CDR3 sequences, 21% seen only once; the top ten take about 9.4%. This CDR3 region has 15 residues. CDR1 is SGHNT and CDR2 is YYREEE in the germline V gene (reference sequence). V lost 0 bases and J lost 7; bases outside the gene matches: 3. The TCR originated in a man aged 50 to 75 who received an inactivated influenza vaccine. The chain recombines TRBV5-4 with TRBJ1-4, with TRBD1 matching over 10 bases. Sequenced here: PBMCs from blood, sampled about 20 months after vaccination. CDR3 sequence: CASSLAGTGAEKLFF. The CDR3, as DNA: TGTGCCAGCAGCTTGGCGGGGACAGGGGCTGAAAAACTGTTTTTT.